This T cell receptor beta chain was recovered during a study of cytomegalovirus exposure and HLA in healthy donors. The study ran its PCR with 60 Vbeta and 13 Jbeta primers. Repertoires were generated with immunoSEQ multiplex PCR, while TCRdb's copy carries only in-frame clones and drops some. The sample contains 95,000 to 150,000 clones, around 78% of which appear only once. CDR1 and CDR2 from the germline V gene are SGHRS and YFSETQ. This CDR3 is 10 amino acids long. Trimming took off 7 bases at V and 4 bases at J, with 5 bases between the two ends. This clone turned up a few times. The sequence was obtained from a man aged 18 to 29 in good health and CMV-seropositive. This chain connects TRBV5-1 to TRBJ1-1; D is unresolved. The material sequenced was PBMCs. The CDR3 DNA reads TGCGCCAGCCGGAGCACTGAAGCTTTCTTT. Its translation is CASRSTEAFF.